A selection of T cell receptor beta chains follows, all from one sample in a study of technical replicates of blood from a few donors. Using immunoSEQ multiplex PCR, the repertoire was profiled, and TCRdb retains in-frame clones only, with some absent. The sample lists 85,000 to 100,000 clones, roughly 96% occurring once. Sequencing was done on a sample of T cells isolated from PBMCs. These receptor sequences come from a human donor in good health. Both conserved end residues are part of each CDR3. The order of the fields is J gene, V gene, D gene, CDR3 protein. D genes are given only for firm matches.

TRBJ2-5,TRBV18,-,CASSPRDIETQYF
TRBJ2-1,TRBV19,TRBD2,CASSPGTSGGNEQFF
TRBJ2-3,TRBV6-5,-,CASSPPGSITDTQYF
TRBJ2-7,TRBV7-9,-,CASSYREPEQYF
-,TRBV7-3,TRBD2,CASSLTSGSGGTYEQYF
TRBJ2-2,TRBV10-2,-,CASRDSPNTGELFF
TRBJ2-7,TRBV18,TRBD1,CASSLWDSVGYEQYF
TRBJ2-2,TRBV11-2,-,CASSSHSRGIGELFF
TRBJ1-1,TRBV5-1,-,CASSLGLGNDGVGGSPFEAFF
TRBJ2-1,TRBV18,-,CASSPERGTANEQFF
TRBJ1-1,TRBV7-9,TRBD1,CASSLSGTADTEAFF
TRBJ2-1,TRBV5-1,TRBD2,CASSLASGRADFGQFF
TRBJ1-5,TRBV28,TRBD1,CASRDGQGNQPQHF
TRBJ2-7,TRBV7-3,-,CASSPLTRDPSYEQYF
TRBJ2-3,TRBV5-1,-,CASSLLQVTSSTDTQYF
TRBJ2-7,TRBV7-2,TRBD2,CASSPSELAGVHEQYF
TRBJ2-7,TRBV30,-,CAWSVLSYEQYF
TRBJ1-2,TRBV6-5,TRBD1,CASRTGQGRGYTF
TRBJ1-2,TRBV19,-,CASSIRAAGYTF
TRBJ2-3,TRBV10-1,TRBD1,CASSDRTGPGAVTDTQYF
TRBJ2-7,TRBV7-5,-,CVRSSPRRRLYEQYF
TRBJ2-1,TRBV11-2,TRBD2,CASSFIREGLTNEQFF
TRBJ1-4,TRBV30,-,CAWSARTEINEKLFF
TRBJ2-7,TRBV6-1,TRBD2,CASRRGEGTYEQYF
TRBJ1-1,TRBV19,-,CASRPTVNTEAFF
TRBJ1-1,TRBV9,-,CASPSQGSAEAFF
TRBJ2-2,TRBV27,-,CASSFSPGELFF
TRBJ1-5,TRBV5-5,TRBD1,CASSFRAGGNSNQPQHF
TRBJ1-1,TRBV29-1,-,CSVASRGGEAFF
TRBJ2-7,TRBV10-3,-,CAISESGHQGPLPYEQYF
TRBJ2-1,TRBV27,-,CASSLNWLANNEQFF
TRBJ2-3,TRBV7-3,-,CASSLTIGAGTDTQYF
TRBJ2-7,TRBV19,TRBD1,CASSIGTGGTYEQYF
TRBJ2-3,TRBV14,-,CASSQAWGTSTDTQYF
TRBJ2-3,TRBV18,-,CASSGGTDTQYF
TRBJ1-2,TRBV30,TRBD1,CAFSTGQGLGYTF
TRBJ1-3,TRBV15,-,CATSSLAGWIGNTIYF
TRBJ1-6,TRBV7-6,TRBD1,CASSPGVQGIRSPLHF
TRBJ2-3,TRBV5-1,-,CASSLDRVDTQYF
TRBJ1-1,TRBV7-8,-,CASSLRGEDTEAFF